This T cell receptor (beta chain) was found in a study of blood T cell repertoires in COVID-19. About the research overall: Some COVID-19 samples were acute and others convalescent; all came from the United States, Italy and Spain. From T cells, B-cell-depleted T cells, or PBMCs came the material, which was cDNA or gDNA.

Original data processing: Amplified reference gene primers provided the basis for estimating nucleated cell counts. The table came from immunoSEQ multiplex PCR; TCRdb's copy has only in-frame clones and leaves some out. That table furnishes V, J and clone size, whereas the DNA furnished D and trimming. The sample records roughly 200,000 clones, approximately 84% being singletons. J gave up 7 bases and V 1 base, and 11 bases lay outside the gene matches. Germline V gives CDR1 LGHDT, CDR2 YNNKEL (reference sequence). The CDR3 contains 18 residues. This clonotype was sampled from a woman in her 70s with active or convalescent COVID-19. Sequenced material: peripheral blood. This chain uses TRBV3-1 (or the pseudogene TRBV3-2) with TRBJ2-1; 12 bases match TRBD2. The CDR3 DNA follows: TGTGCCAGCAGCCAAGTGTTTCCGACTAGCGGGGGACTAAATGAGCAGTTCTTC. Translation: CASSQVFPTSGGLNEQFF.